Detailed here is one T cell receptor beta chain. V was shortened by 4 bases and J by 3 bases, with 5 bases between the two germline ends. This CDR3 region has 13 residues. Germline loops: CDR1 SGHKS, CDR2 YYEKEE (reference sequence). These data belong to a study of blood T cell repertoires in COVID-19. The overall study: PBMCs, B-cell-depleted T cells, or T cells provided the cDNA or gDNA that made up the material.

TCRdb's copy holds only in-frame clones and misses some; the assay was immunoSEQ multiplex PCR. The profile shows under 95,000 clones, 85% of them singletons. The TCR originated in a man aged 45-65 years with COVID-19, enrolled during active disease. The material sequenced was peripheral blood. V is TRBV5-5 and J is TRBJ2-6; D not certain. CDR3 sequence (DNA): TGTGCCAGCAGCCCGGGTGGGGCCAACGTCCTGACTTTC. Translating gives CASSPGGANVLTF.